These T cell receptor beta chains were read from a single sample in a study of cytomegalovirus exposure and HLA in healthy donors. The table came from immunoSEQ multiplex PCR; TCRdb's copy has only in-frame clones and leaves some out. The sample lists 150,000 or so clones; just under 75% were seen once. The sequenced material came from PBMCs. The receptors were gathered from a woman under 30 in good health and CMV-seronegative. The CDR3 runs from the conserved cysteine through the conserved F or W. The order of the fields is V gene, D gene, CDR3 protein. D genes are given only for firm matches.

v_gene: TRBV7-6
d_gene: -
CDR3aa: CASSLGGGSSGANVLTF

v_gene: TRBV6-1
d_gene: TRBD2
CDR3aa: CASSAPLAGGTYNEQFF

v_gene: TRBV5-6
d_gene: -
CDR3aa: CASSLARWQNYGYTF

v_gene: TRBV28
d_gene: TRBD1
CDR3aa: CASRGQGPNQPQHF

v_gene: TRBV18
d_gene: -
CDR3aa: CASSPTETARNTIYF

v_gene: TRBV7-9
d_gene: -
CDR3aa: CASSLLQGNTEAFF

v_gene: TRBV10-3
d_gene: TRBD1
CDR3aa: CAISESGTGGIYEQYF

v_gene: TRBV4-2
d_gene: -
CDR3aa: CASSQALHEQFF

v_gene: TRBV27
d_gene: -
CDR3aa: CASSSTVNGANVLTF

v_gene: TRBV7-2
d_gene: -
CDR3aa: CASSFQGGSQPQHF

v_gene: TRBV7-2
d_gene: TRBD1
CDR3aa: CASSLGGRGRRGYTF

v_gene: TRBV5-1
d_gene: -
CDR3aa: CASSLARGYEAFF

v_gene: TRBV4-2
d_gene: TRBD1
CDR3aa: CASSQEGQSPRAFF

v_gene: TRBV4-3
d_gene: -
CDR3aa: CASSQLGGADYGYTF

v_gene: TRBV5-1
d_gene: -
CDR3aa: CASDWGWGGGYNEQFF

v_gene: TRBV9
d_gene: TRBD1
CDR3aa: CASSAPSGTGGEGTYEQYF

v_gene: TRBV27
d_gene: -
CDR3aa: CASRQWNLMNTEAFF

v_gene: TRBV2
d_gene: -
CDR3aa: CASSERGRDSNQPQHF

v_gene: TRBV28
d_gene: -
CDR3aa: CASSPTRASGNTIYF

v_gene: TRBV28
d_gene: -
CDR3aa: CASSLPEGTDTQYF

v_gene: TRBV5-5
d_gene: TRBD1
CDR3aa: CASILEGARGYTF

v_gene: TRBV5-1
d_gene: -
CDR3aa: CASSLWGGGDTQYF

v_gene: TRBV5-1
d_gene: -
CDR3aa: CASSLEAWGVNEQFF

v_gene: TRBV7-9
d_gene: TRBD1
CDR3aa: CASSWTGGADTEAFF

v_gene: TRBV6-5
d_gene: -
CDR3aa: CASSYSDTNYGYTF

v_gene: TRBV11-3
d_gene: -
CDR3aa: CASSLPALSYNEQFF

v_gene: TRBV28
d_gene: -
CDR3aa: CASSLRVRTEAFF

v_gene: TRBV13
d_gene: -
CDR3aa: CASSYTGTTGNTIYF

v_gene: TRBV25-1
d_gene: TRBD1
CDR3aa: CASSKTGAGNTIYF

v_gene: TRBV29-1
d_gene: -
CDR3aa: CSVAEFGRLLPLYGYTF

v_gene: TRBV5-1
d_gene: TRBD1
CDR3aa: CASSKGQTTNEKLFF

v_gene: TRBV29-1
d_gene: -
CDR3aa: CSVGPLAPTESSYNEQFF

v_gene: TRBV7-6
d_gene: TRBD1
CDR3aa: CASSLDPGTGGGEQFF

v_gene: TRBV10-3
d_gene: -
CDR3aa: CAISESGAGETQYF

v_gene: TRBV29-1
d_gene: TRBD1
CDR3aa: CSVVSGGKKNYGYTF

v_gene: TRBV5-6
d_gene: TRBD1
CDR3aa: CASSPGQGYGYTF

v_gene: TRBV2
d_gene: -
CDR3aa: CASSEGGGLGNTEAFF

v_gene: TRBV7-9
d_gene: TRBD2
CDR3aa: CASSLGTRGEQFF

v_gene: TRBV18
d_gene: -
CDR3aa: CASSPPGTGLSGNTIYF

v_gene: TRBV6-5
d_gene: -
CDR3aa: CASRPGSGNTIYF

v_gene: TRBV4-1
d_gene: -
CDR3aa: CASSQERDARPEQFF

v_gene: TRBV7-9
d_gene: -
CDR3aa: CASKSLTGTEAFF

v_gene: TRBV5-6
d_gene: -
CDR3aa: CASSLANQIPNEKLFF

v_gene: TRBV6-1
d_gene: TRBD1
CDR3aa: CASSVRQGNQPQHF

v_gene: TRBV5-1
d_gene: TRBD1
CDR3aa: CASSWGQTNTGELFF

v_gene: TRBV19
d_gene: TRBD1
CDR3aa: CASSKRTGDSAGYTF

v_gene: TRBV6-5
d_gene: -
CDR3aa: CASSSLGGVGEKLFF